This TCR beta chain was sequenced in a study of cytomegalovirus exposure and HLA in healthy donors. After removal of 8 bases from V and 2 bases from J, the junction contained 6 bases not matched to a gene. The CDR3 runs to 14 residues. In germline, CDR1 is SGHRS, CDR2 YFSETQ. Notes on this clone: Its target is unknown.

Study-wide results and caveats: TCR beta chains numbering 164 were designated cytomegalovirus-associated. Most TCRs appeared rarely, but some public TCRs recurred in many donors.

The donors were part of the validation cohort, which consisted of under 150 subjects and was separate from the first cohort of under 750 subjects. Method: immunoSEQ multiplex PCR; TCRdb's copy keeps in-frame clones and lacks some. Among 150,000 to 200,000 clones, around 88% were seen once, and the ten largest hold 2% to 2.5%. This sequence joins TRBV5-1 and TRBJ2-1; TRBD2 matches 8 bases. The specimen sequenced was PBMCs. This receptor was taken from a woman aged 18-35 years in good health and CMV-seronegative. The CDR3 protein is CASRAGEAYNEQFF. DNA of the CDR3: TGCGCCAGTAGAGCGGGGGAAGCCTACAATGAGCAGTTCTTC.